These T cell receptor beta chains were read from a single sample in a study of T cells in Graves' hyperthyroidism and ophthalmopathy. TCRdb re-derived calls from the multiplex PCR reads in MiXCR, one entry per CDR3 protein. Of approximately 590,000 distinct CDR3 sequences listed, 15% to 18% were seen once; the top ten hold roughly 6.6%. Sequenced sample: blood. These TCRs come from a woman in her 30s with Graves' hyperthyroidism. The CDR3 runs from the conserved cysteine through the conserved F or W. Each record gives: J gene, D gene, V gene, clone size, CDR3 protein, CDR3 DNA. D genes are given only for firm matches. Rows may omit the clone size; those that give it use once, few, many or a size class.

TRBJ1-1 - TRBV4-1 - CASSSLQRTEAFF TGCGCCAGCAGCTCCCTACAAAGGACTGAAGCTTTCTTT
TRBJ1-2 TRBD1 TRBV28 - CASSFNPGTDYGYTF TGTGCCAGCAGTTTTAATCCCGGGACAGACTATGGCTACACCTTC
TRBJ2-1 TRBD1 TRBV15 - CATSRDGRDRANEQFF TGTGCCACCAGCAGAGATGGCCGGGACAGGGCGAATGAGCAGTTCTTC
TRBJ2-7 TRBD2 TRBV18 - CASSPLLAGGPYEQYF TGTGCCAGCTCACCACTTCTAGCGGGAGGACCCTACGAGCAGTACTTC
TRBJ2-3 - TRBV28 many CASSLTSARTDTQYF TGTGCCAGCAGTCTGACTAGTGCCAGGACAGATACGCAGTATTTT
TRBJ1-2 - TRBV9 few CASSVWDGGVGYTF TGTGCCAGCAGCGTATGGGACGGCGGAGTGGGCTACACCTTC
TRBJ2-7 - TRBV27 many CASSLSEGSAYEQYF TGTGCCAGCAGTTTATCGGAAGGATCAGCATACGAGCAGTACTTC
TRBJ1-1 - TRBV27 few CASNRASDAEAFF TGTGCCAGCAATCGGGCCTCAGATGCTGAAGCTTTCTTT
TRBJ2-3 TRBD2 TRBV12-3/TRBV12-4 few CASSLGLAVSDTQYF TGTGCCAGCAGTTTAGGGCTAGCGGTCTCAGATACGCAGTATTTT
TRBJ2-2 TRBD1 TRBV7-9 many CASSSTLDRAGGELFF TGTGCCAGCAGTTCGACCTTGGACAGGGCCGGCGGGGAGCTGTTTTTT
TRBJ1-2 - TRBV7-9 many CASSLENSRYGYTF TGTGCCAGCAGCTTAGAGAACAGCCGTTATGGCTACACCTTC
TRBJ2-1 - TRBV2 many CASRAGWNEQFF TGTGCCAGCAGGGCGGGTTGGAATGAGCAGTTCTTC
TRBJ1-5 - TRBV2 many CASSAVSSNQPQHF TGTGCCAGCAGTGCCGTCAGTAGCAATCAGCCCCAGCATTTT
TRBJ2-1 TRBD2 TRBV7-2 many CASSLALAVAGVVNNEQFF TGTGCCAGCAGCTTAGCGCTGGCAGTAGCGGGAGTTGTGAACAATGAGCAGTTCTTC
TRBJ2-1 TRBD2 TRBV6-1 few CASSTNGLAGGPEQFF TGTGCCAGCAGTACCAATGGACTAGCGGGAGGCCCAGAGCAGTTCTTC
TRBJ1-5 TRBD1 TRBV12-3/TRBV12-4 many CASSFWTGLNQPQHF TGTGCCAGCAGTTTTTGGACAGGGCTCAATCAGCCCCAGCATTTT
TRBJ1-3 - TRBV6-1 - CASRSPGEGISGNTIYF TGTGCCAGCAGGTCCCCCGGGGAGGGTATATCTGGAAACACCATATATTTT
TRBJ2-7 TRBD2 TRBV7-6 many CASSARVWSSGYYEQYF TGTGCCAGCAGCGCCCGGGTTTGGTCTAGCGGGTACTACGAGCAGTACTTC
TRBJ2-5 - TRBV27 - CAIFLETQYF TGTGCCATCTTCTTGGAGACCCAGTACTTC
TRBJ2-7 - TRBV6-1 many CASKPEGRYEQYF TGTGCCAGCAAACCCGAGGGTCGCTACGAGCAGTACTTC
TRBJ2-2 - TRBV12-3/TRBV12-4 many CASSFPGSGGTGELFF TGTGCCAGCAGTTTCCCCGGGAGTGGGGGGACCGGGGAGCTGTTTTTT
TRBJ1-2 TRBD1 TRBV30 few CAWTPTDRANYGYTF TGTGCCTGGACCCCAACAGACAGGGCGAACTATGGCTACACCTTC
TRBJ1-2 - TRBV20-1 - CSARSTRSVWGYTF TGCAGTGCTAGATCGACACGTTCAGTGTGGGGCTACACCTTC
TRBJ1-6 - TRBV5-1 once CASSQSGTGPMGDSPLHF TGCGCCAGCAGCCAGTCCGGGACTGGACCCATGGGGGATTCACCCCTCCACTTT
TRBJ2-1 - TRBV11-2 many CASSFGGIYNEQFF TGTGCCAGCAGCTTCGGTGGGATCTACAATGAGCAGTTCTTC
TRBJ1-1 - TRBV27 - CASIGSGDTEAFF TGTGCCAGCATTGGCTCGGGGGACACTGAAGCTTTCTTT
TRBJ1-2 TRBD1 TRBV28 - CASSLLGTVWHGYTF TGTGCCAGCAGTTTACTCGGGACAGTATGGCATGGCTACACCTTC
TRBJ1-4 TRBD1 TRBV5-6 - CASSLADGTEVEKLFF TGTGCCAGCAGCTTGGCCGACGGGACAGAGGTTGAAAAACTGTTTTTT
TRBJ2-3 - TRBV27 many CASSLYRAGGTDTQYF TGTGCCAGCAGTTTATATAGGGCAGGGGGGACAGATACGCAGTATTTT
TRBJ2-7 - TRBV20-1 many CSVATAPSGEQYF TGCAGTGTTGCGACAGCCCCCTCGGGGGAGCAGTACTTC
TRBJ1-6 - TRBV3-1 many CASSQDAQMNSPLHF TGTGCCAGCAGCCAAGATGCACAGATGAATTCACCCCTCCACTTT
TRBJ1-2 TRBD1 TRBV30 - CAWSDRGQGGYTF TGTGCCTGGAGCGACAGGGGGCAAGGAGGCTACACCTTC
TRBJ1-1 - TRBV12-5 many CASGPRQVNTEAFF TGTGCTAGTGGCCCCCGACAGGTAAACACTGAAGCTTTCTTT
TRBJ2-7 TRBD2 TRBV18 many CASSPSGGSSYEQHF TGTGCCAGCTCACCTTCGGGCGGGAGTAGTTACGAGCAGCACTTC
TRBJ2-3 TRBD2 TRBV11-2 many CASSPREFPADTQYF TGTGCCAGCAGCCCGCGGGAGTTCCCCGCAGATACGCAGTATTTT
TRBJ2-3 - TRBV7-6 - CASSLPQEGTYTDTQYF TGTGCCAGCAGCTTACCCCAAGAGGGTACCTACACAGATACGCAGTATTTT
TRBJ1-2 - TRBV25-1 - CASSESGPNYGYTF TGTGCCAGCAGTGAATCCGGTCCTAACTATGGCTACACCTTC
TRBJ1-4 - TRBV7-2 many CASSLGGQSTNEKLFF TGTGCCAGCAGCTTAGGCGGACAGTCTACTAATGAAAAACTGTTTTTT
TRBJ2-1 - TRBV5-1 many CASSWTAGSSYNEQFF TGCGCCAGCAGCTGGACGGCCGGGAGCTCCTACAATGAGCAGTTCTTC
TRBJ2-1 TRBD1 TRBV20-1 - CSAGQGNEQFF TGCAGTGCGGGACAGGGAAATGAGCAGTTCTTC
TRBJ2-6 - TRBV29-1 - CSVGGDTGANVLTF TGCAGCGTTGGTGGGGACACCGGGGCCAACGTCCTGACTTTC
TRBJ2-7 TRBD2 TRBV2 many CASSEVAGEQYF TGTGCCAGCAGTGAGGTAGCGGGAGAGCAGTACTTC
TRBJ1-6 TRBD1 TRBV6-1 few CASSDRGLNSPPHF TGTGCCAGCAGCGACAGGGGGTTAAACTCACCCCCCCACTTT
TRBJ1-4 - TRBV28 many CASEKNLGEKLFF TGTGCCAGCGAGAAAAACTTAGGTGAAAAACTGTTTTTT
TRBJ2-7 TRBD2 TRBV27 many CASYGSGRRNEQYF TGTGCCAGTTATGGTAGCGGGAGGAGGAACGAGCAGTACTTC